The sequence of this TCR beta chain was determined in a study of molecular identifiers for immune sequencing clone quantification. Methods described previously were used for bulk TCR libraries, and listed TCR primers were applied. In TCRdb, the PCR reads were re-called with MiXCR into one record per CDR3 protein. Among over 600,000 distinct CDR3 sequences, about 20% were seen once, and the ten largest hold under 0.95%. For this clonotype: With a much larger clone just one base away, this may be a read error.

Germline V gene lookup returns CDR1 SGDLS and CDR2 YYNGEE. This CDR3 contains 13 residues. The V end was cut by 1 base, the J end by 4 bases, with 8 bases between. The sequence came from a human donor in good health. Some libraries in this study had Jurkat cell RNA spiked in. The sample taken for sequencing was naive CD8+ T cells from blood, with Jurkat cell RNA spiked in. Indicated subset: FACS-sorted CD8+CD4-CCR7+CD45RA+ naive T cells. The V call is TRBV9, the J call TRBJ2-5; D is unclear. CDR3 region: CASSVIGGETQYF. The CDR3 nucleotides are TGTGCCAGCAGCGTAATTGGTGGAGAGACCCAGTACTTC.